What follows are 8 T cell receptor beta chains derived from one specimen sequenced in a study of identical twins. One entry per CDR3 protein results from TCRdb running MiXCR on the 5' RACE reads. Of 520,000 or so distinct CDR3 sequences listed, roughly a fifth are singletons. These data also formed part of another study, on T cells expressing NK-cell markers.

Sequenced: CD4+ T cells sorted from blood. These receptors came from a young woman in good health.

V and J are TRBV12-3 or TRBV12-4 and TRBJ2-1, with 7 positions matching TRBD2. The J segment lost 2 bases and the V segment lost 6 bases, leaving 7 bases of the junction unmatched. The CDR3 is 15 residues long. The CDR3 region has the DNA TGTGCCAGCAGCTCCACTAGCGCGGCCTACAATGAGCAGTTCTTC. This codes for CASSSTSAAYNEQFF.

The chain links TRBV7-3 to TRBJ1-2; D is unresolved. Trimming left V 5 bases short and J 6 bases short, with 16 bases between. From germline, CDR1 is SGHTA and CDR2 FQGTGA. There are 14 residues in the CDR3. CDR3 region: CASSPTGLYDGYTF. The CDR3 bases are TGTGCCAGCAGCCCCACGGGCCTGTATGATGGCTACACCTTC.

This clonotype was detected a few times. The chain couples TRBV20-1 to TRBJ1-5; 8 bases agree with TRBD1. Per germline, CDR1 DFQATT and CDR2 SNEGSKA (reference sequence). V was clipped by 6 bases and J by 5 bases; unmatched bases: 3. The CDR3 totals 12 residues. CDR3 in amino acids: CSAQTGDQPQHF. The CDR3 DNA sequence: TGCAGTGCCCAGACAGGGGATCAGCCCCAGCATTTT.

This clonotype was seen a handful of times. The chain carries TRBV9 and TRBJ1-2; tentative D call: TRBD1 (5 bases). The CDR3 is made up of 11 amino acids. From germline, CDR1 is SGDLS and CDR2 YYNGEE. V gave up 5 bases and J gave up 7 bases, with 9 bases separating them. CDR3 residues: CASRHQGGYTF. The CDR3 region has the DNA TGTGCCAGCAGACACCAGGGTGGCTACACCTTC.

Comment on this clonotype: A junction end diverges from the germline sequence, so it may reflect a read error. The genes are TRBV5-1 and TRBJ1-1, with unresolved D. The CDR3 is made up of 13 amino acids. The germline CDR1 and CDR2 sequences are SGHRS and YFSETQ. DNA for the CDR3: TGCGCCAGCAGCTTGGATGGGAACACTGAAGTTTTCTTT. Amino acid sequence: CASSLDGNTEVFF.

This clonotype was seen a few times. CDR3 loop: CASSVMGGLNTQYF. The CDR3 DNA reads TGTGCCAGCAGCGTAATGGGGGGGCTCAATACGCAGTATTTT. The gene calls are TRBV9 and TRBJ2-3; weak D call: TRBD2 (7 bases). CDR1 and CDR2 from the germline V gene are SGDLS and YYNGEE. With 1 base removed from V and 7 bases from J, the gap between germline ends came to 13 bases. The CDR3 consists of 14 residues. The full variable domain, its missing parts supplied by reference TRBV9 and TRBJ2-3, is DSGVTQTPKHLITATGQRVTLRCSPRSGDLSVYWYQQSLDQGLQFLIQYYNGEERAKGNILERFSAQQFPDLHSELNLSSLELGDSALYFCASSVMGGLNTQYFGPGTRLTVL.

The rearrangement uses TRBV20-1 and TRBJ1-2, with TRBD1 identical over 7 bases. The germline V gene has CDR1 DFQATT and CDR2 SNEGSKA (reference sequence). J was trimmed by 3 bases and V by 6 bases; bases with no gene match: 7. The CDR3 has 13 amino acids. The CDR3 DNA is TGCAGTGCCAACCCTCAGGGGGACTATGGCTACACCTTC. Residues: CSANPQGDYGYTF.

This clonotype has at least ten counts. The V gene is TRBV29-1, the J gene TRBJ2-7, with TRBD2 identical over 9 bases. The germline V gene has CDR1 SQVTM and CDR2 ANQGSEA. The CDR3 totals 13 residues. With V trimmed by 6 bases and J by 2 bases, 5 bases remained unmatched. CDR3 region: CSVRASGTYEQYF. For the CDR3, the DNA is TGCAGCGTGAGGGCTAGCGGGACCTACGAGCAGTACTTC.